This T cell receptor (beta chain) was sequenced during a study of STAT5B mutations in CD4+ large granular lymphocyte leukemia. Study-wide results and caveats: Without putative leukemic clones, patient CD4-sorted repertoires remained more clonal than healthy CD4+ repertoires. Compared with healthy controls (2/35), patient top clones favored TRBV06 (8/27). The CD4+ versus CD8+ T-LGLL clonality difference may reflect limited sample size.

Trimming removed 4 bases at V and 7 bases at J, with 9 bases between. Germline lookup yields CDR1 SGHRS and CDR2 YFSETQ. The CDR3 runs to 12 residues. This was a survey-level run. The protocol was immunoSEQ multiplex PCR, while the TCRdb copy is restricted to in-frame clones and leaves out a portion. This table holds about 31,000 clones, roughly 74% found once. As to this clone: Antigen specificity is unknown.

V usage is TRBV5-1 and J usage is TRBJ2-1, with TRBD1 as a possible D gene (5 bases). The sample comprised CD4+ T cells from blood buffy coats. This sequence originates from a human donor in good health. CDR3 sequence: CASSKSGNEQFF. CDR3 coding DNA: TGCGCCAGCAGCAAATCAGGGAATGAGCAGTTCTTC.